These T cell receptor beta chains were read from a single sample in a study of blood T cell repertoires in COVID-19. Sequenced by immunoSEQ multiplex PCR; TCRdb stores in-frame clones only, minus some. This table holds 200,000 to 300,000 clones, approximately 89% found once. The sequenced material came from peripheral blood. The receptors stem from a man aged 35 to 55 who had recovered from COVID-19. The CDR3 runs from the conserved cysteine through the conserved F or W. The order of the fields is D gene, J gene, V gene, clone size, CDR3 protein, CDR3 DNA. D genes are given only for firm matches. Clone sizes are given selectively: once, few, many, or a class where the clone is expanded.

D: TRBD1; J: TRBJ1-5; V: TRBV6-5; size: .; CDR3: CASRKQGAGQPQHF; DNA: TGTGCCAGCAGGAAACAGGGGGCAGGTCAGCCCCAGCATTTT
D: TRBD2; J: TRBJ2-1; V: TRBV7-3; size: once; CDR3: CASSFGTSGGEQFF; DNA: TGTGCCAGCAGCTTTGGGACTAGCGGGGGAGAGCAGTTCTTC
D: TRBD1; J: TRBJ2-7; V: TRBV27; size: .; CDR3: CASTHGDRGRYEQYF; DNA: TGTGCCAGCACCCACGGGGACAGGGGAAGGTACGAGCAGTACTTC
D: TRBD2; J: TRBJ2-1; V: TRBV19; size: .; CDR3: CASRWTSGYNEQFF; DNA: TGTGCCAGTAGATGGACTAGCGGCTACAATGAGCAGTTCTTC
D: .; J: TRBJ2-7; V: TRBV10-1; size: .; CDR3: CASSEKAFDEQYF; DNA: TGCGCCAGCAGTGAGAAAGCTTTCGACGAGCAGTACTTC
D: .; J: TRBJ2-7; V: TRBV25-1; size: .; CDR3: CASSDLSGEQYF; DNA: TGTGCCAGCAGTGACCTCTCCGGCGAGCAGTACTTC
D: TRBD2; J: TRBJ2-3; V: TRBV6-6; size: .; CDR3: CASGGGYTQYF; DNA: TGTGCCAGCGGGGGGGGTTATACGCAGTATTTT
D: TRBD1; J: TRBJ2-1; V: TRBV7-2; size: .; CDR3: CASSQTGDRYNEQFF; DNA: TGTGCCAGCAGCCAGACAGGGGATAGATACAATGAGCAGTTCTTC
D: .; J: TRBJ1-6; V: TRBV5-1; size: once; CDR3: CASSPGTPDNSPLHF; DNA: TGCGCCAGCAGCCCAGGGACACCTGATAATTCACCCCTCCACTTT
D: TRBD1; J: TRBJ2-7; V: TRBV13; size: .; CDR3: CASSLIRGRGEQYF; DNA: TGTGCCAGCAGCTTAATCAGGGGGCGAGGGGAGCAGTACTTC
D: TRBD2; J: TRBJ2-2; V: TRBV2; size: few; CDR3: CASRVTSGGPGELFF; DNA: TGTGCCAGCAGGGTGACTAGCGGGGGGCCCGGGGAGCTGTTTTTT
D: .; J: TRBJ1-6; V: TRBV7-9; size: .; CDR3: CASSLEEPSLHF; DNA: TGTGCCAGCAGCTTAGAGGAACCTAGCCTCCACTTT
D: .; J: TRBJ2-3; V: TRBV11-1; size: .; CDR3: CASSPSGGSTDTQYF; DNA: TGTGCCAGCAGCCCCAGTGGCGGAAGCACAGATACGCAGTATTTT
D: TRBD2; J: TRBJ2-5; V: TRBV6-5; size: .; CDR3: CASSAGVQETQYF; DNA: TGTGCCAGCAGCGCGGGGGTACAAGAGACCCAGTACTTC
D: .; J: TRBJ2-2; V: TRBV29-1; size: .; CDR3: CSVASRYSGELFF; DNA: TGCAGCGTTGCTTCGCGATACTCCGGGGAGCTGTTTTTT
D: TRBD2; J: TRBJ2-7; V: TRBV19; size: .; CDR3: CASSTGLAASYEQYF; DNA: TGTGCCAGTAGTACCGGACTAGCGGCCTCCTACGAGCAGTACTTC
D: TRBD1; J: TRBJ1-5; V: TRBV6-1; size: .; CDR3: CASSEFFGQGLGQPQHF; DNA: TGTGCCAGCAGTGAATTTTTTGGACAGGGTTTGGGTCAGCCCCAGCATTTT
D: TRBD1; J: TRBJ1-2; V: TRBV5-6; size: .; CDR3: CASSQTGDSGYYGYTF; DNA: TGTGCCAGCAGCCAGACAGGGGACAGTGGATACTATGGCTACACCTTC
D: .; J: TRBJ1-5; V: TRBV5-5; size: few; CDR3: CASSLVTGDDQPQHF; DNA: TGTGCCAGCAGCTTGGTTACGGGGGATGACCAGCCCCAGCATTTT
D: .; J: TRBJ2-7; V: TRBV5-4; size: .; CDR3: CASSLAGQKEQYF; DNA: TGTGCCAGCAGCTTGGCCGGACAGAAGGAGCAGTACTTC
D: TRBD1; J: TRBJ1-6; V: TRBV6-2/TRBV6-3; size: .; CDR3: CASSRQGSNSPLHF; DNA: TGTGCCAGCAGTCGACAGGGGTCTAATTCACCCCTCCACTTT
D: TRBD1; J: TRBJ2-1; V: TRBV5-1; size: .; CDR3: CASSLRAGTGWNEQFF; DNA: TGCGCCAGCAGCTTGAGGGCCGGGACAGGGTGGAATGAGCAGTTCTTC
D: .; J: TRBJ1-2; V: TRBV14; size: .; CDR3: CASSSRGAPYGYTF; DNA: TGTGCCAGCAGCTCGCGGGGGGCCCCCTATGGCTACACCTTC
D: TRBD1; J: TRBJ1-1; V: TRBV14; size: .; CDR3: CASSLQGGTEAFF; DNA: TGTGCCAGCAGCCTTCAGGGGGGAACTGAAGCTTTCTTT
D: TRBD1; J: TRBJ2-4; V: TRBV6-5; size: .; CDR3: CASRFRGPGNIQYF; DNA: TGTGCCAGCAGATTCAGGGGGCCGGGAAACATTCAGTACTTC
D: TRBD1; J: TRBJ2-4; V: TRBV7-2; size: .; CDR3: CASSLVQGLSPYF; DNA: TGTGCCAGCAGCTTAGTACAGGGGTTATCTCCCTACTTC
D: TRBD2; J: TRBJ2-3; V: TRBV7-9; size: few; CDR3: CASSPSGGAVTDTQYF; DNA: TGTGCCAGCAGTCCTAGCGGGGGGGCCGTGACAGATACGCAGTATTTT